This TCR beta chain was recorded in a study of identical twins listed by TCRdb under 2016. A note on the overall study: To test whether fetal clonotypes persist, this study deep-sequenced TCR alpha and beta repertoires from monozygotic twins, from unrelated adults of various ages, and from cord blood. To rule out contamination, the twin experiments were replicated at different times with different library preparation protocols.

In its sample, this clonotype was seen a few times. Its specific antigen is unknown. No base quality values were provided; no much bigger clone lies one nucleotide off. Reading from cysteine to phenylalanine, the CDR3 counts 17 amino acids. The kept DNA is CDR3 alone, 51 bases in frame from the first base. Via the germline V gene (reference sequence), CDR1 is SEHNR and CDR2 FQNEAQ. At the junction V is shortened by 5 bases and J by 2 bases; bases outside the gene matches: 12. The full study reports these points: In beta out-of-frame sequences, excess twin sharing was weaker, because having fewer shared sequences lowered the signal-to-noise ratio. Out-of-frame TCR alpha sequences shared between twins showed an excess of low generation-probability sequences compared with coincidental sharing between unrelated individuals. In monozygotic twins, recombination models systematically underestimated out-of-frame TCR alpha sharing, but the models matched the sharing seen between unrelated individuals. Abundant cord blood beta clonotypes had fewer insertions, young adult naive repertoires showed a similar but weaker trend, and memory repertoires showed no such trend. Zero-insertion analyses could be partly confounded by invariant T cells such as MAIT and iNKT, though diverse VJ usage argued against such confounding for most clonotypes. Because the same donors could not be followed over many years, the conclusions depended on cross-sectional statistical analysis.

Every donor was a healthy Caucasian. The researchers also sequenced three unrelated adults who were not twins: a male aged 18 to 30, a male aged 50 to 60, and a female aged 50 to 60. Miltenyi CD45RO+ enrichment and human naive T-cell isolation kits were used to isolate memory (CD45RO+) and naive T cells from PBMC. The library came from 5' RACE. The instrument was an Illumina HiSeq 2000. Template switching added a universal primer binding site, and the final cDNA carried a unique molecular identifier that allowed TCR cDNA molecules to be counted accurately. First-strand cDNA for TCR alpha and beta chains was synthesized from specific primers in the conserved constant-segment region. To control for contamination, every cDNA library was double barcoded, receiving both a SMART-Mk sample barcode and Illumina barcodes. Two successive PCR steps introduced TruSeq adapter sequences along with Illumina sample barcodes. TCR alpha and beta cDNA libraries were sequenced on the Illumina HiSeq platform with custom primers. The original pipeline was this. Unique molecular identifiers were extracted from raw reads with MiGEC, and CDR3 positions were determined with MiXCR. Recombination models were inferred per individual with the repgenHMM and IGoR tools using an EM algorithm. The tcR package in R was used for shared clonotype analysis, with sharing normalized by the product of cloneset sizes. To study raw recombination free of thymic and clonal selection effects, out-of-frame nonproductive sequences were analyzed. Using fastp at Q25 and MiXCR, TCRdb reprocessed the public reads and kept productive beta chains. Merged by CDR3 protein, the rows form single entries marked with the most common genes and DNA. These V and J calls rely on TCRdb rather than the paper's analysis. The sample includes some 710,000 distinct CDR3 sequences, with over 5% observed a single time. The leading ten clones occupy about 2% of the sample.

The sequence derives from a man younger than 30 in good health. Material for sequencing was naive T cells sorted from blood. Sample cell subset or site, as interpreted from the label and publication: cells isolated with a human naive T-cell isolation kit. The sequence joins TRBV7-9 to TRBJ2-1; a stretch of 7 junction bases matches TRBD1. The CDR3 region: CASSPRPGQPTYNEQFF. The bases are TGTGCCAGCAGCCCGAGACCGGGACAGCCAACCTACAATGAGCAGTTCTTC.